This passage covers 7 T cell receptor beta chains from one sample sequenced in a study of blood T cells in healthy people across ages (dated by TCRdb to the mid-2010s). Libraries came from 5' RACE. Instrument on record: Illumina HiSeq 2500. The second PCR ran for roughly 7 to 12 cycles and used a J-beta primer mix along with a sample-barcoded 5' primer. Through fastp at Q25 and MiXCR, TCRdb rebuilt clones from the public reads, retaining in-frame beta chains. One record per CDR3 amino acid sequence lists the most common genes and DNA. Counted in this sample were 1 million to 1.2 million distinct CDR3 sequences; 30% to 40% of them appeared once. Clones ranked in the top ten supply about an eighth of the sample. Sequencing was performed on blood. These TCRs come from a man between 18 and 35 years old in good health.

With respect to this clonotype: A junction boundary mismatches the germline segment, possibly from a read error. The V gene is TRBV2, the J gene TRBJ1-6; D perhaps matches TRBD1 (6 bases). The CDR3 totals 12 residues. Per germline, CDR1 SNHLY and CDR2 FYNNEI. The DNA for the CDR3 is TGTGCCAGCAGGGAGGGGGATTCACCCCCCCACTTT. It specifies CASREGDSPPHF.

The CDR3 DNA reads as TGTGCCAGCAGCTTAAAGGCCACGGGGACAGATACGCAGTATTTT. Protein product: CASSLKATGTDTQYF. The chain is built from TRBV11-2 and TRBJ2-3, with D tentatively TRBD2 (5 bases). Between the trimmed V and J ends, which lost 2 bases and 3 bases, there was a span of 12 bases. This CDR3 spans 15 amino acids. Germline V lookup: CDR1 SGHAT, CDR2 FQNNGV.

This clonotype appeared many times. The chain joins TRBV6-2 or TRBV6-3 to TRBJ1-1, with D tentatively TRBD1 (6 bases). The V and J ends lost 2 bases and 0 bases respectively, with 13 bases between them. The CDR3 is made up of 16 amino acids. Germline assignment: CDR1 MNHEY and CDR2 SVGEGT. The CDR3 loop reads CASSYVRGMVNTEAFF. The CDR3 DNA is TGTGCCAGCAGTTACGTCAGGGGAATGGTGAACACTGAAGCTTTCTTT.

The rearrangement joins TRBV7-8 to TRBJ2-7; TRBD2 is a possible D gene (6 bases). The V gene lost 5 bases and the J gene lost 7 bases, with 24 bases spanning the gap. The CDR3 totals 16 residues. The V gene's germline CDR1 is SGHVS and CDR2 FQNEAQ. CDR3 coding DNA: TGTGCCAGCAGCATAACTCCGGGACTGGTCTTAGATGAGCAGTACTTC. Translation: CASSITPGLVLDEQYF.

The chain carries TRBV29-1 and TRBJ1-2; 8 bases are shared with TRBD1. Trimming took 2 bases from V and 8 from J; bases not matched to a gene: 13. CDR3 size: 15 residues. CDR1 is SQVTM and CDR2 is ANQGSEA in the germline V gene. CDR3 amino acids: CSVEKETQGAEGYTF. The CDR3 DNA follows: TGCAGCGTTGAAAAGGAAACCCAGGGGGCTGAGGGCTACACCTTC.

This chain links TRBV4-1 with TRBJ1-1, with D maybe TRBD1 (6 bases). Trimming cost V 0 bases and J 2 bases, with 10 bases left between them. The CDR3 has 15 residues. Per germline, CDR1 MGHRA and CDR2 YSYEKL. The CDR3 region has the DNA TGCGCCAGCAGCCAAGACAGGGGATTTAACACTGAAGCTTTCTTT. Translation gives CASSQDRGFNTEAFF.

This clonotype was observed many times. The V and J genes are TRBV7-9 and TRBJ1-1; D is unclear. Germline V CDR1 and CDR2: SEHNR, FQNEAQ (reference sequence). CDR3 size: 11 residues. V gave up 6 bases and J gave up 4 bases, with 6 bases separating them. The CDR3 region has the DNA TGTGCCAGCAGTTTGAGCACTGAAGCTTTCTTT. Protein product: CASSLSTEAFF.